This T cell receptor (beta chain) was sequenced for a study of naive and memory T cell subsets. An equimolar mix of two oligonucleotides served as the beta constant-region primer for TRBC1 and TRBC2. Ligated cDNA was amplified by four rounds of PCR with nested alpha and beta constant-region primers and SP2. TCRdb re-called the UMI-ligation and nested PCR reads through MiXCR, storing one row per CDR3 protein. The sample holds around 110,000 distinct CDR3 sequences, 30% to 45% seen once. CDR3 length: 14 amino acids. The germline V gene has CDR1 SGHDN and CDR2 FVKESK. The ends were cut back, 0 bases at V and 9 bases at J, with 14 bases in the middle. Findings of the study overall: Diversity fell and Gini index rose from naive through CM, EM, EMRA. Over 90% of naive TCR sequences appeared only once, unlike memory subsets.

A note on this clonotype: Its specificity is not known.

After the first PCR, alpha and beta chain libraries were processed separately. V usage is TRBV14 and J usage is TRBJ2-5; D not certain. The source material was central memory CD4+ T cells from blood. This clonotype originated in a human donor in good health. CDR3 in amino acids: CASSQDPTYAAQYF. The DNA for the CDR3 is TGTGCCAGCAGCCAAGATCCGACATACGCGGCCCAGTACTTC. The full variable domain, in which reference TRBV14 and TRBJ2-5 provide the parts outside the CDR3, is EAGVTQFPSHSVIEKGQTVTLRCDPISGHDNLYWYRRVMGKEIKFLLHFVKESKQDESGMPNNRFLAERTGGTYSTLKVQPAELEDSGVYFCASSQDPTYAAQYFGPGTRLLVL.